The 21 T cell receptor beta chains presented below share a single source sample, sequenced in a study of blood T cell repertoires in COVID-19. Here immunoSEQ multiplex PCR was the method, and the copy in TCRdb shows in-frame clones only, minus some. The sample includes some 250,000 clones, over 65% of them seen just once. The sequencing input was peripheral blood. These receptors originate from a woman of 80 years or more with acute or convalescent COVID-19.

CDR3 sequence (DNA): TGTGCCAGCAGCTTTGACAGGCGAGAGACCCAGTACTTC. This sequence encodes CASSFDRRETQYF. The chain carries TRBV7-2 and TRBJ2-5; TRBD1 is a possible D gene (6 bases). The CDR3 sequence is 13 residues long. Deletions cut 3 bases from V and 4 bases from J, with 9 bases between. The V gene's germline CDR1 is SGHTA and CDR2 FQGNSA.

The rearrangement links TRBV20-1 to TRBJ2-1, with 7 bases fitting TRBD2. The CDR3 is 15 amino acids. V shed 3 bases and J 7 bases; nucleotides not matched to a gene: 12. Looked up from germline, CDR1 is DFQATT and CDR2 is SNEGSKA (reference sequence). CDR3 sequence reads: CSASRLAGVWNEQFF. The CDR3 DNA reads as TGCAGTGCTAGTAGATTGGCGGGAGTATGGAATGAGCAGTTCTTC.

V usage is TRBV5-6 and J usage is TRBJ1-1, with a weak D call TRBD1 (5 bases). Per germline, CDR1 SGHDT and CDR2 YYEEEE. V gave up 3 bases and J gave up 11 bases, with 14 bases separating them. The CDR3 extends over 12 amino acids. The CDR3 spells CASSSGGTRAFF. The CDR3 DNA is TGTGCCAGCAGCTCGGGAGGGACTCGGGCTTTCTTT.

The chain recombines TRBV3-1 (or the pseudogene TRBV3-2) with TRBJ1-3; 8 bases line up with TRBD1. CDR1 and CDR2 from the germline V gene are LGHDT and YNNKEL (reference sequence). The V gene end was trimmed by 5 bases and the J gene end by 6 bases; junction bases not matched to a gene: 9. This CDR3 comprises 15 residues. The CDR3 region has the DNA TGTGCCAGCAGCGCCTATGGTCAGGGGGCAAACACCATATATTTT. This sequence encodes CASSAYGQGANTIYF.

The chain combines TRBV7-8 with TRBJ1-1; 8 bases line up with TRBD1. The CDR3 covers 16 residues. V lost 4 bases and J lost 4; bases outside the gene matches: 11. Germline-derived CDR1 and CDR2 are SGHVS and FQNEAQ. The CDR3 DNA reads TGTGCCAGCAGCTCGGATCTCCAGGGGGCCGGCACTGAAGCTTTCTTT. This codes for CASSSDLQGAGTEAFF.

This sequence joins TRBV6-5 and TRBJ1-1; 7 bases are a match to TRBD1. Germline V lookup: CDR1 MNHEY, CDR2 SVGAGI. The ends lost 6 bases at V and 5 bases at J; junction bases unmatched: 12. The CDR3 contains 15 residues. This CDR3 reads CASSDTGAPSTEAFF. For the CDR3, the DNA is TGTGCCAGCAGCGATACAGGGGCCCCTTCGACTGAAGCTTTCTTT.

The V and J genes are TRBV28 and TRBJ2-2; TRBD1 might be the D (5 bases). The CDR3 totals 15 residues. V lost 5 bases and J 6 bases, leaving 16 bases between the germline ends. Germline V gene lookup returns CDR1 MDHEN and CDR2 SYDVKM. CDR3 sequence reads: CASSEASQGSGELFF. CDR3 in DNA: TGTGCCAGCAGTGAAGCGTCGCAGGGTTCCGGGGAGCTGTTTTTT.

The chain uses TRBV10-3 and TRBJ1-2, with a tentative D call TRBD1 (5 bases). Germline V gene data show CDR1 as ENHRY and CDR2 as SYGVKD. V was clipped by 9 bases and J by 4 bases, with 15 bases between them. The CDR3 contains 13 residues. Written as DNA, the CDR3 is TGTGCCATTAGATCGGACATCGTCTATGGCTACACCTTC. Translation gives CAIRSDIVYGYTF.

The gene calls are TRBV7-2 and TRBJ2-7; no clear D. This CDR3 spans 14 amino acids. The V gene's germline CDR1 is SGHTA and CDR2 FQGNSA. Trimming removed 1 base at V and 1 base at J, with 8 bases between. The CDR3 region is CASSLVADSYEQYF. CDR3 nucleotide sequence: TGTGCCAGCAGCTTAGTCGCAGATTCCTACGAGCAGTACTTC.

V usage is TRBV4-3 and J usage is TRBJ1-4, with a possible D match to TRBD1 (5 bases). The CDR3 loop spans 16 amino acids. Germline-derived CDR1 and CDR2 are LGHNA and YSLEER. The germline V and J ends were trimmed by 2 bases and 0 bases, with 10 bases remaining between them. CDR3 sequence: CASSQRETATNEKLFF. CDR3 sequence (DNA): TGCGCCAGCAGCCAACGAGAGACAGCAACTAATGAAAAACTGTTTTTT.

This clone has at least ten counts. DNA of the CDR3: TGCAGCGCCGGACAGGCGGTTATTATGGAGACCCAGTACTTC. This sequence encodes CSAGQAVIMETQYF. The genes are TRBV29-1 and TRBJ2-5; 7 nucleotides agree with TRBD1. Germline CDR1 SQVTM, CDR2 ANQGSEA. The ends lost 7 bases at V and 5 bases at J; junction bases unmatched: 13. There are 14 residues in the CDR3.

CDR3 residues: CASSLRVSTGANVLTF. The CDR3 DNA follows: TGTGCCAGCAGCCTCCGGGTATCTACGGGGGCCAACGTCCTGACTTTC. The rearrangement joins TRBV9 to TRBJ2-6; no firm D call. Looked up from germline, CDR1 is SGDLS and CDR2 is YYNGEE. V lost 4 bases, J lost 4 bases, and 15 bases lay in between. CDR3 length: 16 amino acids.

This clone was detected only once. The V and J genes are TRBV6-5 and TRBJ2-6; D remains unclear. The CDR3 has 15 residues. Trimming removed 2 bases at V and 1 base at J, with 6 bases between. Looked up from germline, CDR1 is MNHEY and CDR2 is SVGAGI. CDR3 DNA: TGTGCCAGCAGTTACGGGCTTTCTGGGGCCAACGTCCTGACTTTC. This sequence encodes CASSYGLSGANVLTF.

This sequence joins TRBV5-1 and TRBJ1-5, with TRBD1 matching over 9 bases. CDR1 and CDR2 (germline): SGHRS, YFSETQ. The V and J ends lost 4 bases and 2 bases, in that order; junction bases with no gene match: 4. The CDR3 runs 15 residues. CDR3 bases: TGCGCCAGCAGCCCGGGACAGGGAGGCAATCAGCCCCAGCATTTT. As protein: CASSPGQGGNQPQHF.

This clone came up a few times. The chain is built from TRBV30 and TRBJ1-4, with TRBD1 matching 10 bases. The V gene's germline CDR1 is GTSNPN and CDR2 SVGIG (reference sequence). The J segment lost 0 bases and the V segment lost 1 base, leaving 5 bases of the junction unmatched. CDR3 length: 17 amino acids. This CDR3 reads CAWSGGQGRATNEKLFF. The DNA for the CDR3 is TGTGCCTGGAGTGGGGGACAGGGGCGTGCAACTAATGAAAAACTGTTTTTT.

The rearrangement links TRBV6-2 or TRBV6-3 to TRBJ2-6, with D possibly matching TRBD1 (5 bases). V lost 4 bases to trimming and J lost 2 bases, with 12 bases between them. The germline gives CDR1 MNHEY, CDR2 SVGEGT. The CDR3 has 16 residues. The DNA of the CDR3 is TGTGCCAGCAGTTTAGGTATAGGGGCTGGGGCCAACGTCCTGACTTTC. Its protein is CASSLGIGAGANVLTF.

The CDR3 coding sequence is TGTGCCAGCAGGACGACAGGGGCAGACACCATATATTTT. This gives the protein CASRTTGADTIYF. V is TRBV12-3 or TRBV12-4 and J is TRBJ1-3; TRBD1 agrees at 8 bases. V was clipped by 6 bases and J by 8 bases; unmatched bases: 6. The CDR3 runs 13 residues.

The chain couples TRBV19 to TRBJ1-1, with 9 nucleotides matching TRBD1. Germline V gives CDR1 LNHDA, CDR2 SQIVND (reference sequence). The CDR3 is 17 amino acids. V lost 5 bases and J lost 1; bases outside the gene matches: 11. CDR3 residues: CASSHQDRGSANTEAFF. The CDR3 DNA reads as TGTGCCAGTAGTCATCAAGACAGGGGGTCGGCGAACACTGAAGCTTTCTTT. The full variable domain, its missing parts supplied by reference TRBV19 and TRBJ1-1, is DGGITQSPKYLFRKEGQNVTLSCEQNLNHDAMYWYRQDPGQGLRLIYYSQIVNDFQKGDIAEGYSVSREKKESFPLTVTSAQKNPTAFYLCASSHQDRGSANTEAFFGQGTRLTVV.

This sequence joins TRBV29-1 and TRBJ1-5; D is unresolved. Trimming removed 6 bases at V and 0 bases at J, with 12 bases between. Germline-derived CDR1 and CDR2 are SQVTM and ANQGSEA. The CDR3 is 14 amino acids. The CDR3 sequence: CSVAIDYSNQPQHF. CDR3 bases: TGCAGCGTAGCAATAGATTATAGCAATCAGCCCCAGCATTTT.

The V call is TRBV5-1, the J call TRBJ2-1; 7 nucleotides line up with TRBD1. Trimming cost V 2 bases and J 9 bases; bases outside gene matches: 14. The CDR3 is 16 residues long. CDR1 SGHRS and CDR2 YFSETQ come from the germline V gene. Here the CDR3 reads CASSLPQGVIGGEQFF. CDR3 bases: TGCGCCAGCAGCTTACCCCAGGGGGTAATAGGCGGTGAGCAGTTCTTC.

The chain uses TRBV19 and TRBJ1-2; D perhaps matches TRBD1 (6 bases). Trimming pared 3 bases from V and 11 bases from J, leaving 25 bases between. CDR3 length: 16 residues. CDR1 and CDR2 from the germline V gene are LNHDA and SQIVND (reference sequence). This CDR3 is CASSIQTHPNRVGYTF. CDR3 bases: TGTGCCAGTAGTATCCAAACCCACCCGAACAGGGTAGGATACACCTTC.